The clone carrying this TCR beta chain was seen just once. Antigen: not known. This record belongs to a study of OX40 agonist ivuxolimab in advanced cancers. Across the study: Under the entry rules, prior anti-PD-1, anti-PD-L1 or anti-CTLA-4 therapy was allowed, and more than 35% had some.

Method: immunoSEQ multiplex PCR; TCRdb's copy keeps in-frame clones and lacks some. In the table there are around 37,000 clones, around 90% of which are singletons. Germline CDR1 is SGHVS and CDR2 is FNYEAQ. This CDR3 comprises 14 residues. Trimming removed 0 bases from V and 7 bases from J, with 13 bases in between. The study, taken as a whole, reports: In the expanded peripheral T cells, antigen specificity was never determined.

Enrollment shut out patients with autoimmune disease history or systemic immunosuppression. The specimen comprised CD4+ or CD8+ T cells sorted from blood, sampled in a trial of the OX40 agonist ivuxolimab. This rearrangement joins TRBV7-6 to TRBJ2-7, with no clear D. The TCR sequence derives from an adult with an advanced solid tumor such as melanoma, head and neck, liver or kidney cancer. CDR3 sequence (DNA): TGTGCCAGCAGCTTAGCAGGGTTATTAATGGAGCAGTACTTC. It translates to CASSLAGLLMEQYF.